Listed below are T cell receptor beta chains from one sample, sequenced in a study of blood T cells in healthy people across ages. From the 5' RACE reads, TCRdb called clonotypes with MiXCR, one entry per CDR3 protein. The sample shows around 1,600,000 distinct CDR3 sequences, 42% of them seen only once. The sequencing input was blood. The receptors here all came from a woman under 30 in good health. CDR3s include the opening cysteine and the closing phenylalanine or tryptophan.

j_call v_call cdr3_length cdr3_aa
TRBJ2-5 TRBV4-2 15 CASSQDWTPQETQYF
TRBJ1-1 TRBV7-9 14 CASSLVRGVPEAFF
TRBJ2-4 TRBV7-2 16 CASSLGGGRAYNKQYF
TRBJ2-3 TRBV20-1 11 CSVRAGDTQYF
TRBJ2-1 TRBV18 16 CASSKDPGPGSNEQFF
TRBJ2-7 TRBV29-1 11 CSVSNLYEQYF
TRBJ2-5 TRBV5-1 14 CASSVTSHQETQYF
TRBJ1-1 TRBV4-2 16 CASSQYREFYVSEAFF
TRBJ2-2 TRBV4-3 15 CASSPAVSNTGELFF
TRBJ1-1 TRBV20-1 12 CSAGGPGTEAFF
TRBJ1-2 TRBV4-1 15 CASSPQAWGNYGYTF
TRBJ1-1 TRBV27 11 CASSSGRKAFF
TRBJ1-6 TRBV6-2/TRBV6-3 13 CASRVAYNSPLHF
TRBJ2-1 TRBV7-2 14 CASSPGTGWEEQFF
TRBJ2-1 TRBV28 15 CASSSKGTGYREQFF
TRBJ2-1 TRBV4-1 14 CASSHPGDSNEQFF
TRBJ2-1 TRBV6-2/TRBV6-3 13 CASRTSGVNEQFF
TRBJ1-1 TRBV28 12 CASSPKGPKAFF
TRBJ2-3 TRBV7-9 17 CASSPRARDRRTDTQYF
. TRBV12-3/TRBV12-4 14 CASSLAGGYNEQYF
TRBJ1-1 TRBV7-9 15 CASSFSGTGVAEAFF
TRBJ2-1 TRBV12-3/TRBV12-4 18 CASRLGLAGASSYNEQFF
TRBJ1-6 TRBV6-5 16 CASGTGYGTANSPLHF
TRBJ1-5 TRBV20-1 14 CSARESVGNQPRHF
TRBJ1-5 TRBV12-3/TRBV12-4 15 CASSVTGGRHQPQHF
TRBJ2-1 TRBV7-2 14 CASSFTSGLIEQFF
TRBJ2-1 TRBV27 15 CASSFFGGSSNEQFF
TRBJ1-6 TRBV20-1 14 CSARDPREGSPLHF
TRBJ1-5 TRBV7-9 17 CASSLDGTGSSNPPQHF
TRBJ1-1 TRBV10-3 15 CAISESWGRNTEAFF
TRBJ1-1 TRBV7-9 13 CASSAYKNTEAFF
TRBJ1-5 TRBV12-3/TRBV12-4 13 CASSVAGKEPQHF
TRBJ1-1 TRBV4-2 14 CASSQEIRSTEAFF
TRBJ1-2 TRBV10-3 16 CAIRQGTEWDYYGYTF
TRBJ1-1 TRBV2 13 CATTVQGPTEAFF
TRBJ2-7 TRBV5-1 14 CASSFLRVSNEQYF
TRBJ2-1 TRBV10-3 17 CAISEITGTGPSNEQFF
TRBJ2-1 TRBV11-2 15 CASSLVASGRSEQFF
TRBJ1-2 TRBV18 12 CASAPLSGGYTF
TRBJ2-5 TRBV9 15 CASSVAPLVGETQYF
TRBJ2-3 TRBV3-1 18 CASSQDLLAGGSTDTQYF
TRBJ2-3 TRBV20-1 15 CSASPSGRYTDTQYF
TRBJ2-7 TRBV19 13 CASSRGGDNEQYF
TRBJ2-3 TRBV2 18 CASNDGTSGGGSTDTQYF
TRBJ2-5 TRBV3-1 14 CASSYREIEETQYF